Listed below are T cell receptor beta chains from one sample, sequenced in a study of blood T cells in healthy people across ages. TCRdb fed the 5' RACE reads into MiXCR, producing one record per CDR3 protein. Among 1.5 million or so distinct CDR3 sequences, 40% to 45% were seen once, and the ten largest hold about 4%. Sequenced input: blood. The receptors here all came from a woman younger than 35 in good health. Both conserved end residues are part of each CDR3. The D gene is left open where the match is weak. Clone size is stated in some rows and not others, as once, few, many or a class when expanded.

size: .
V: TRBV14
J: TRBJ2-5
D: .
CDR3: CAVSPQPGLNQETQYF
DNA: TGTGCCGTCAGCCCTCAACCGGGACTTAACCAAGAGACCCAGTACTTC

size: .
V: TRBV4-3
J: TRBJ2-6
D: .
CDR3: CASSQDLTLNFGANVLTF
DNA: TGCGCCAGCAGCCAAGATCTGACCCTAAACTTTGGGGCCAACGTCCTGACTTTC

size: few
V: TRBV7-8
J: TRBJ2-2
D: TRBD1
CDR3: CASSPEDRFIGELFF
DNA: TGTGCCAGCAGCCCCGAGGACAGGTTTATCGGGGAGCTGTTTTTT

size: .
V: TRBV30
J: TRBJ2-7
D: .
CDR3: CAGDRFDEQYF
DNA: TGTGCCGGGGACCGTTTCGATGAGCAGTACTTC

size: .
V: TRBV7-8
J: TRBJ2-7
D: TRBD2
CDR3: CASNSRILTSGFSYEQYF
DNA: TGCGCCAGCAACTCCCGCATCCTGACTAGCGGTTTTTCCTACGAGCAGTACTTC

size: .
V: TRBV19
J: TRBJ1-2
D: TRBD1
CDR3: CASTLTGQLYWGYGYTF
DNA: TGTGCCAGTACCCTAACGGGACAGCTCTACTGGGGTTATGGCTACACCTTC

size: few
V: TRBV5-1
J: TRBJ2-7
D: .
CDR3: CASAEGSGYYNEQYF
DNA: TGCGCCAGCGCCGAGGGTAGCGGATACTACAATGAGCAGTACTTC

size: few
V: TRBV7-2
J: TRBJ2-1
D: TRBD2
CDR3: CASSPLLAGGLSYNEQFF
DNA: TGTGCCAGCAGCCCACTACTAGCGGGGGGTCTTTCCTACAATGAGCAGTTCTTC

size: .
V: TRBV5-6
J: TRBJ1-2
D: TRBD1
CDR3: CASSSTGVGYTF
DNA: TGTGCCAGCAGCTCGACAGGGGTTGGCTACACCTTC

size: .
V: TRBV3-1
J: TRBJ1-6
D: .
CDR3: CASSQDAEGYPSPLHF
DNA: TGTGCCAGCAGCCAAGATGCTGAAGGCTACCCTTCACCCCTCCACTTT

size: .
V: TRBV11-2
J: TRBJ1-1
D: TRBD1
CDR3: CASSWTGGAFF
DNA: TGTGCTAGCAGTTGGACAGGGGGTGCTTTCTTT

size: .
V: TRBV29-1
J: TRBJ1-2
D: .
CDR3: CSARGLGGYGYTF
DNA: TGCAGCGCTCGGGGGTTAGGAGGCTATGGCTACACCTTC

size: .
V: TRBV3-1
J: TRBJ1-2
D: TRBD1
CDR3: CASSQPDIRTGHHGYTF
DNA: TGTGCCAGCAGCCAACCCGATATTAGGACAGGGCATCATGGCTACACCTTC

size: few
V: TRBV12-3/TRBV12-4
J: TRBJ2-7
D: .
CDR3: CASSPGRVSYEQYF
DNA: TGTGCCAGCAGTCCGGGACGGGTCTCCTACGAGCAGTACTTC

size: .
V: TRBV28
J: TRBJ2-7
D: .
CDR3: CASRGRATYEQYF
DNA: TGTGCCAGCAGAGGTAGGGCCACCTACGAGCAGTACTTC

size: .
V: TRBV20-1
J: TRBJ1-2
D: .
CDR3: CSARDRRQADGYTF
DNA: TGCAGTGCTAGAGATCGACGGCAGGCCGATGGCTACACCTTC

size: .
V: TRBV14
J: TRBJ2-1
D: TRBD1
CDR3: CASSRLTGSSYNEQFF
DNA: TGTGCCAGCAGCCGACTGACAGGGAGCTCCTACAATGAGCAGTTCTTC

size: .
V: TRBV7-2
J: TRBJ1-2
D: TRBD1
CDR3: CASSFPPTGGQVNYGYTF
DNA: TGTGCCAGCAGCTTCCCCCCGACAGGGGGCCAGGTGAACTATGGCTACACCTTC

size: few
V: TRBV7-2
J: TRBJ2-3
D: TRBD2
CDR3: CASSDGTRKDTQYF
DNA: TGTGCCAGCAGCGACGGGACTAGGAAAGATACGCAGTATTTT

size: .
V: TRBV20-1
J: TRBJ1-2
D: .
CDR3: CSASVIGNHGYTF
DNA: TGCAGTGCTAGCGTCATCGGGAACCATGGCTACACCTTC

size: .
V: TRBV7-2
J: TRBJ2-5
D: .
CDR3: CASSPRQTYNEQYF
DNA: TGTGCCAGCAGCCCCCGACAAACCTACAATGAGCAGTACTTC

size: .
V: TRBV21-1
J: TRBJ1-1
D: .
CDR3: CASSKGSAEGGIPEAFF
DNA: TGTGCCAGCAGCAAAGGGTCGGCGGAGGGAGGAATCCCTGAAGCTTTCTTT

size: few
V: TRBV12-3/TRBV12-4
J: TRBJ2-3
D: .
CDR3: CASTLPGGRDTQYF
DNA: TGTGCCAGCACCCTCCCTGGTGGGAGGGATACGCAGTATTTT

size: few
V: TRBV10-3
J: TRBJ2-3
D: .
CDR3: CAISESGGGLVRQTQYF
DNA: TGTGCCATCAGTGAGTCAGGGGGAGGCCTAGTCCGTCAGACGCAGTATTTT

size: .
V: TRBV18
J: TRBJ1-2
D: .
CDR3: CASSPGGAGYGYTF
DNA: TGTGCCAGCTCACCAGGGGGCGCAGGCTATGGCTACACCTTC

size: .
V: TRBV9
J: TRBJ2-6
D: TRBD1
CDR3: CASSVAGQGAGANVLTF
DNA: TGTGCCAGCAGCGTAGCGGGACAGGGTGCTGGGGCCAACGTCCTGACTTTC

size: .
V: TRBV7-2
J: TRBJ2-3
D: TRBD2
CDR3: CASSLGTSRDTQYF
DNA: TGTGCCAGCAGCTTAGGGACTAGCCGAGATACGCAGTATTTT

size: .
V: TRBV14
J: TRBJ2-1
D: .
CDR3: CASRAGLTRGSYNEQFF
DNA: TGTGCCAGCAGGGCCGGGCTGACTAGGGGCTCCTACAATGAGCAGTTCTTC

size: .
V: TRBV5-1
J: TRBJ2-6
D: TRBD2
CDR3: CASSRTSGFSGANVLTF
DNA: TGCGCCAGCAGCAGGACTAGCGGGTTCTCTGGGGCCAACGTCCTGACTTTC

size: few
V: TRBV20-1
J: TRBJ1-4
D: .
CDR3: CSAAGTLTRTNEKLFF
DNA: TGCAGTGCGGCCGGGACCCTCACTCGGACTAATGAAAAACTGTTTTTT

size: .
V: TRBV9
J: TRBJ2-3
D: .
CDR3: CASSVEVSGFTDTQYF
DNA: TGTGCCAGCAGCGTAGAGGTTAGCGGTTTCACAGATACGCAGTATTTT

size: .
V: TRBV7-2
J: TRBJ2-3
D: .
CDR3: CASSLGGQWTDTQYF
DNA: TGTGCCAGCAGCTTAGGTGGTCAGTGGACAGATACGCAGTATTTT

size: few
V: TRBV29-1
J: TRBJ2-1
D: .
CDR3: CSVHALFSGEQFF
DNA: TGCAGCGTTCACGCACTTTTTAGCGGCGAGCAGTTCTTC

size: .
V: TRBV7-2
J: TRBJ2-7
D: .
CDR3: CASSLQGGTYEQYF
DNA: TGTGCCAGCAGCTTACAGGGAGGAACCTACGAGCAGTACTTC

size: many
V: TRBV12-3/TRBV12-4
J: TRBJ1-2
D: TRBD1
CDR3: CASSLAQGLGYTF
DNA: TGTGCCAGCAGTTTAGCACAGGGGCTCGGCTACACCTTC

size: few
V: TRBV25-1
J: TRBJ2-5
D: TRBD1
CDR3: CASSKRQGKGETQYF
DNA: TGTGCCAGCAGTAAGAGACAGGGAAAAGGGGAGACCCAGTACTTC

size: many
V: TRBV20-1
J: TRBJ1-6
D: .
CDR3: CSASFTGPNSPLHF
DNA: TGCAGTGCTAGTTTCACAGGACCTAATTCACCCCTCCACTTT

size: .
V: TRBV2
J: TRBJ1-1
D: .
CDR3: CASTYTATEAFF
DNA: TGTGCCAGCACTTATACGGCCACTGAAGCTTTCTTT

size: once
V: TRBV20-1
J: TRBJ2-3
D: .
CDR3: CSAEVASVSTDTQYF
DNA: TGCAGTGCGGAAGTAGCTAGCGTCAGCACAGATACGCAGTATTTT

size: .
V: TRBV6-6
J: TRBJ2-5
D: .
CDR3: CASSPQTEGETQYF
DNA: TGTGCCAGCAGTCCACAGACAGAAGGAGAGACCCAGTACTTC

size: .
V: TRBV12-3/TRBV12-4
J: TRBJ2-5
D: .
CDR3: CASTGVGGETQYF
DNA: TGTGCCAGTACGGGGGTGGGGGGAGAGACCCAGTACTTC

size: .
V: TRBV28
J: TRBJ2-5
D: TRBD2
CDR3: CASELAGGLNEQYF
DNA: TGTGCCAGCGAACTAGCGGGAGGGCTCAATGAGCAGTACTTC

size: few
V: TRBV20-1
J: TRBJ2-5
D: TRBD2
CDR3: CSARELRLAEETQYF
DNA: TGCAGTGCTAGAGAATTGAGACTAGCGGAAGAGACCCAGTACTTC

size: .
V: TRBV20-1
J: TRBJ2-7
D: .
CDR3: CSAVGVRNEQYF
DNA: TGCAGTGCCGTAGGGGTAAGGAACGAGCAGTACTTC

size: .
V: TRBV12-3/TRBV12-4
J: TRBJ1-4
D: .
CDR3: CASSPYAGRVGEKLFF
DNA: TGTGCCAGCAGTCCCTACGCGGGCAGGGTGGGTGAAAAACTGTTTTTT

size: few
V: TRBV6-2/TRBV6-3
J: TRBJ2-7
D: TRBD1
CDR3: CASSYPLGQGLTYEQYF
DNA: TGTGCCAGCAGTTACCCCCTCGGACAGGGATTAACCTACGAGCAGTACTTC

size: few
V: TRBV10-3
J: TRBJ2-1
D: .
CDR3: CAISTSTYNEQFF
DNA: TGTGCCATCAGCACGAGTACCTACAATGAGCAGTTCTTC